Sequencing of this T cell receptor beta chain was carried out in a study of blood T cell repertoires in COVID-19. As for the study in general: The United States, Italy and Spain were the sources of the acute and convalescent COVID-19 samples. T cells, B-cell-depleted T cells, or PBMCs provided the cDNA or gDNA that served as material.

The protocol was immunoSEQ multiplex PCR, while the TCRdb copy is restricted to in-frame clones and leaves out a portion. Of roughly 250,000 clones listed, roughly 85% are singletons. The V end was cut by 7 bases, the J end by 9 bases, with 19 bases between. Germline loops: CDR1 SGHAT, CDR2 FQDESV (reference sequence). There are 14 residues in the CDR3. Participants reported their clinical history, and cohort assignment relied on those reports. This clone came up once. The sequencing input was PBMCs or T cells enriched from blood (not recorded which). The sequence was collected from a woman younger than 45 who had recovered from COVID-19. The V and J genes are TRBV11-1 and TRBJ2-1; maybe TRBD1 (6 bases). The CDR3 loop is CASNTPDRRFEQFF. CDR3 coding DNA: TGTGCCAGCAACACACCCGACAGGCGGTTTGAGCAGTTCTTC.